This T cell receptor beta chain came from a study of blood T cell repertoires in COVID-19. Study information: Researchers got acute and convalescent COVID-19 samples from the United States, Italy and Spain. T cells, B-cell-depleted T cells, or PBMCs provided the cDNA or gDNA that served as material.

V shed 3 bases and J shed 3 bases, with 6 bases lying between them. The CDR3 loop spans 12 amino acids. The V gene's germline CDR1 is KGHSY and CDR2 FQNENV. As handled by the study authors: For nucleated cells, counts were estimated from reference gene primer amplification. Libraries were prepared by immunoSEQ multiplex PCR; TCRdb keeps only in-frame clonotypes and omits some of them. That table gives V, J and clone size, and the DNA gave D and trimming. The profile shows about 100,000 clones, around 86% of them singletons. The chain couples TRBV16 to TRBJ2-7; no reliable D call. The sample taken for sequencing was peripheral blood. The TCR sequence derives from a man aged 45-65 years with acute or convalescent COVID-19. CDR3 sequence: CASSQENYEQYF. The CDR3 DNA reads as TGTGCCAGCAGCCAGGAGAACTACGAGCAGTACTTC. The full variable domain, its missing parts supplied by reference TRBV16 and TRBJ2-7, is GEEVAQTPKHLVRGEGQKAKLYCAPIKGHSYVFWYQQVLKNEFKFLISFQNENVFDETGMPKERFSAKCLPNSPCSLEIQATKLEDSAVYFCASSQENYEQYFGPGTRLTVT.